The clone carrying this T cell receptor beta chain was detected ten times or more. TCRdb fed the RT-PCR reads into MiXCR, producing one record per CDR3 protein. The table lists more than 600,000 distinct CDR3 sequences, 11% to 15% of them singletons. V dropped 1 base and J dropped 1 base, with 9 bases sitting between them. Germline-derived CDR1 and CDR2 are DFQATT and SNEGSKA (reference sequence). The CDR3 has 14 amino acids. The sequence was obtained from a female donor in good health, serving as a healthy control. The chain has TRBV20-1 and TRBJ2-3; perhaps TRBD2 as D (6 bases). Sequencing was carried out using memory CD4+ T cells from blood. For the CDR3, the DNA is TGCAGTGCTAGAGGTAGCGGAGGCACAGATACGCAGTATTTT. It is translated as CSARGSGGTDTQYF.